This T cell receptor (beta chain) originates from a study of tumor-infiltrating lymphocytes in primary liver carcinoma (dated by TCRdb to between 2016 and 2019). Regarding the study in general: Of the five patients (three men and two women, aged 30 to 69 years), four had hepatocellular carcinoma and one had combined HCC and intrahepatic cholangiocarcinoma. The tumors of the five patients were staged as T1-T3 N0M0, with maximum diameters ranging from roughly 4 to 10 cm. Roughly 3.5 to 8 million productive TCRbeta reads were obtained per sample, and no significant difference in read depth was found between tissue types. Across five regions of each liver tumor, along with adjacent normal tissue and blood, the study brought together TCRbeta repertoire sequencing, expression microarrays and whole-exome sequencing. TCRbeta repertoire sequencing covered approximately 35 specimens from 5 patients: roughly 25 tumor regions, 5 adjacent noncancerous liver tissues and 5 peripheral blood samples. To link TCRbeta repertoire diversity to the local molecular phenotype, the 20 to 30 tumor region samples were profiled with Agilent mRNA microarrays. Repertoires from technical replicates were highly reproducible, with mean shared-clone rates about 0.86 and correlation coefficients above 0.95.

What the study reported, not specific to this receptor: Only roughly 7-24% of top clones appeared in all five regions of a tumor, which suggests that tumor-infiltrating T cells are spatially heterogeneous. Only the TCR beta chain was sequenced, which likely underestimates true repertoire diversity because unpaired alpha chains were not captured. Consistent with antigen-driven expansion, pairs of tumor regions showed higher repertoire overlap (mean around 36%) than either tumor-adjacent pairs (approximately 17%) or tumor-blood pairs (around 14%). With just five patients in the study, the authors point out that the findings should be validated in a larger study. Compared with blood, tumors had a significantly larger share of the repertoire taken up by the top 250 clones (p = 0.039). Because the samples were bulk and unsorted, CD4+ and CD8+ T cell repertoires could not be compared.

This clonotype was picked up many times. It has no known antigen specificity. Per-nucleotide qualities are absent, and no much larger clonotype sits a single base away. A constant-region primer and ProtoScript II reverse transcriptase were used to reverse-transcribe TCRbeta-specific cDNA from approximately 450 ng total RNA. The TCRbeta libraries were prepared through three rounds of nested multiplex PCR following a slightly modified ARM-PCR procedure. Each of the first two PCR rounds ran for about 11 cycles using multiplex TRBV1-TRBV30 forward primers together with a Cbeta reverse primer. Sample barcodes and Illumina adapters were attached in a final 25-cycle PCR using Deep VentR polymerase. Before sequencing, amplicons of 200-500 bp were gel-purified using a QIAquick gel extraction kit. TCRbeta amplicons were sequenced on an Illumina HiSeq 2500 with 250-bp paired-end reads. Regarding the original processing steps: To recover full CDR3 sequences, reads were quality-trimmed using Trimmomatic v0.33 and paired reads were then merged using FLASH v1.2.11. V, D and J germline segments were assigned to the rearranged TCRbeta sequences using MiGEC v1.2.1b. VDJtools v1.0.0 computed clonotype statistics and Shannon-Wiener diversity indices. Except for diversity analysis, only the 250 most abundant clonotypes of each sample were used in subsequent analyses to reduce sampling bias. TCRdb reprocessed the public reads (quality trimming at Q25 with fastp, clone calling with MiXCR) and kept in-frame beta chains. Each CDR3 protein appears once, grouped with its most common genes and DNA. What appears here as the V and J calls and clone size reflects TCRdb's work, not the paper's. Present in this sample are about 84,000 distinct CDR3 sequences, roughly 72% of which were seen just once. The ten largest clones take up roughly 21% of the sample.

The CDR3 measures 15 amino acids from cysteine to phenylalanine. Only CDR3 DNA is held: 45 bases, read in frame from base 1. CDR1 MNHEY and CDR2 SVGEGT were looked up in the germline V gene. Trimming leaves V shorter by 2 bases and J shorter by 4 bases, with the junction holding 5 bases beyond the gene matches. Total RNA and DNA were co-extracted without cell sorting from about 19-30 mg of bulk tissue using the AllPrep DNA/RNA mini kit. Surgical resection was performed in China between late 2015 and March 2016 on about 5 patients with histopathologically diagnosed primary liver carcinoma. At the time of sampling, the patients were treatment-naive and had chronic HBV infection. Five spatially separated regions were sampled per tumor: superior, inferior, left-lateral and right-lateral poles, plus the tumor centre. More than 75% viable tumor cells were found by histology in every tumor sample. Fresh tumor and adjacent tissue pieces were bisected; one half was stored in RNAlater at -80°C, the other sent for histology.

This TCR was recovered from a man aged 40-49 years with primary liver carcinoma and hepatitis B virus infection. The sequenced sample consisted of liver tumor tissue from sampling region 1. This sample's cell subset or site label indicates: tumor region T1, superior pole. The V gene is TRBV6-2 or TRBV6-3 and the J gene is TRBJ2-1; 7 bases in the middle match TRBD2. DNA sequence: TGTGCCAGCAGTTACGCTAGCGGAGGATACAATGAGCAGTTCTTC. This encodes CASSYASGGYNEQFF.